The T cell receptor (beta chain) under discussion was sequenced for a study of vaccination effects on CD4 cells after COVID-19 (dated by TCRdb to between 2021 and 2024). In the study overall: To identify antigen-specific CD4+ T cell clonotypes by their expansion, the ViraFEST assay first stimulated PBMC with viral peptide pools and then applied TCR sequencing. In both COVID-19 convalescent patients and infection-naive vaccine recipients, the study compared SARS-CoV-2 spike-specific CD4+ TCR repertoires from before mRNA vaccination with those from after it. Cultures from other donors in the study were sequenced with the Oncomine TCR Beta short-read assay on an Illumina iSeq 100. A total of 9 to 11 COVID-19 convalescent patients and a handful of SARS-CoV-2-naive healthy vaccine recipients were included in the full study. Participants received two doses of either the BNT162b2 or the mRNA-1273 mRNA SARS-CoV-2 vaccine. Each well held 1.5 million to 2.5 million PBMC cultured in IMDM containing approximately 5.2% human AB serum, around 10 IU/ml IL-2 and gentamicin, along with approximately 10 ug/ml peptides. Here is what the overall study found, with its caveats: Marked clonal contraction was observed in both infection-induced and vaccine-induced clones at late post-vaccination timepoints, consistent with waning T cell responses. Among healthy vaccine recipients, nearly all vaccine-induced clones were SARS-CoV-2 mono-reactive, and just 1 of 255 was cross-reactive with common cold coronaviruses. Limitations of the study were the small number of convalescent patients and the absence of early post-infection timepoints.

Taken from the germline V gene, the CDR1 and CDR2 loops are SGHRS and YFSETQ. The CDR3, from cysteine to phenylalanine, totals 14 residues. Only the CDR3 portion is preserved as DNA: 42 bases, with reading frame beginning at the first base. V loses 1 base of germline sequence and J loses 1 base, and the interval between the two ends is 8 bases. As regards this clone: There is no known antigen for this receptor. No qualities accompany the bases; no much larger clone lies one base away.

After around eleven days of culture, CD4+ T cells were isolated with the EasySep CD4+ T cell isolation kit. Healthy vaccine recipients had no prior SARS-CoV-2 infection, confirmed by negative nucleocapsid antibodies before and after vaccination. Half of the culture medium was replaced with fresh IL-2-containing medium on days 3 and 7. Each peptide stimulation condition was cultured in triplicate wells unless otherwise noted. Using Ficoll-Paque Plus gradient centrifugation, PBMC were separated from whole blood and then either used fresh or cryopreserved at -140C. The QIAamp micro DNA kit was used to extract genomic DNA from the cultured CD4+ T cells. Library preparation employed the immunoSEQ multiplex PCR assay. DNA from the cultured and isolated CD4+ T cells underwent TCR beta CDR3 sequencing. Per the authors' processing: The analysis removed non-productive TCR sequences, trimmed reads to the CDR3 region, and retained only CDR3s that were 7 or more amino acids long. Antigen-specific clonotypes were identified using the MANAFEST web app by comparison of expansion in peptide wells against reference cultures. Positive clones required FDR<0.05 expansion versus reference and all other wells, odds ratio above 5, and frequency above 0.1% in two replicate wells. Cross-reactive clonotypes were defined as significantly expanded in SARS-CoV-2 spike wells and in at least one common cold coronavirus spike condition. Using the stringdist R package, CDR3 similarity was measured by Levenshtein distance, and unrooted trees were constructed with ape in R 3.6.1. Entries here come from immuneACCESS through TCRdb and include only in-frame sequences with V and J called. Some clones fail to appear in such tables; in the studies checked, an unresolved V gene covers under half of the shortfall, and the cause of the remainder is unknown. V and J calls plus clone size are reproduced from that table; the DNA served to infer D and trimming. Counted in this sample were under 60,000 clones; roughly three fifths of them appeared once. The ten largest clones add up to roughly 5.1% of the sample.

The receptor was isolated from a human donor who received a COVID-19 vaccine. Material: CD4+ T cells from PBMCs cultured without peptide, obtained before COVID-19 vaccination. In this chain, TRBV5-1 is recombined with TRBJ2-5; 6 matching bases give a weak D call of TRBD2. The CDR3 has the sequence CASSLLTSQETQYF. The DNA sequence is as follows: TGCGCCAGCAGCTTGCTGACTAGCCAAGAGACCCAGTACTTC.